Detailed here is one T cell receptor beta chain. Its antigen is unknown. Using immunoSEQ multiplex PCR, the repertoire was profiled, and TCRdb retains in-frame clones only, with some absent. The sample lists 57,000 or so clones, around four fifths occurring once. Sequencing was preceded by expansion of antigen-specific CD4+ T cells with viral peptide pools in the ViraFEST assay. It was after roughly ten days of culture that CD4+ T cells were isolated. Every participant took two doses of the BNT162b2 or mRNA-1273 vaccine. PBMC cultures contained 2 million or so cells per well, approximately 9.2 IU/ml IL-2 and roughly 10 ug/ml peptides. This entry belongs to a study of vaccination effects on CD4 cells after COVID-19. About the research overall: Sampling occurred a median 72 days post second dose, range 14 to 241.

The TCR comes from a human donor who received a COVID-19 vaccine. The sample consisted of CD4+ T cells from PBMCs cultured with HCoV-229E spike peptides, taken after COVID-19 vaccination.

Here the CDR3 DNA reads TGTGCCAGTAGACAGACGAGCACAGATACGCAGTATTTT. Amino acids: CASRQTSTDTQYF. This chain links TRBV19 with TRBJ2-3; D not certain. The CDR3 runs 13 residues. Trimming shortened V by 6 bases and J by 0 bases, and 7 bases separated the two germline ends. The germline CDR1 and CDR2 sequences are LNHDA and SQIVND (reference sequence).